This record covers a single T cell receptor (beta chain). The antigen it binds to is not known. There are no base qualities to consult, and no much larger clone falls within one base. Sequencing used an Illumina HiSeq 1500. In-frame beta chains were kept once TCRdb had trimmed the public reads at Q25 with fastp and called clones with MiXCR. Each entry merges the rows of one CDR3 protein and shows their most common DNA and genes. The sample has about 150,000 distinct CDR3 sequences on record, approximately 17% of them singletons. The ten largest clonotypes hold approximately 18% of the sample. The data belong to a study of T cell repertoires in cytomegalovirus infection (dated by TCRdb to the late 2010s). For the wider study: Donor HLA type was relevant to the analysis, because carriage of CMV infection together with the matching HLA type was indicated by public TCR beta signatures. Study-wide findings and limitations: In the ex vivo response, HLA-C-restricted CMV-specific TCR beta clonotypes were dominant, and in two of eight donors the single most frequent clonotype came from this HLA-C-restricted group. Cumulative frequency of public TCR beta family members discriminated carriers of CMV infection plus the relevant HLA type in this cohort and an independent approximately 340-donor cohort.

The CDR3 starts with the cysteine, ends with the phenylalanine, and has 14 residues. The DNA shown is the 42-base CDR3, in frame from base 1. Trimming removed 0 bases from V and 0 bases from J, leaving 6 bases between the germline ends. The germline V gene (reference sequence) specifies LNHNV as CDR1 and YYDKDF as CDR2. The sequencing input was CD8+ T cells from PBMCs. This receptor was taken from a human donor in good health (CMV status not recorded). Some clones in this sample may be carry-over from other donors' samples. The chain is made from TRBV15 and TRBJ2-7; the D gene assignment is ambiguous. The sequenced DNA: TGTGCCACCAGCAGAGACGGGCCCTCCTACGAGCAGTACTTC. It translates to CATSRDGPSYEQYF. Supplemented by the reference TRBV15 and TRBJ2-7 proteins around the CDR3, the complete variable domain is DAMVIQNPRYQVTQFGKPVTLSCSQTLNHNVMYWYQQKSSQAPKLLFHYYDKDFNNEADTPDNFQSRRPNTSFCFLDIRSPGLGDTAMYLCATSRDGPSYEQYFGPGTRLTVT.